The present T cell receptor (beta chain) was sequenced within a study of cytomegalovirus exposure and HLA in healthy donors. V lost 4 bases, J lost 2 bases, and 14 bases lay in between. Germline V gives CDR1 MNHEY, CDR2 SVGAGI. This CDR3 contains 15 residues. Assay: immunoSEQ multiplex PCR; the TCRdb copy retains only in-frame clones and omits some. Of hundreds of thousands of clones detected, roughly 91% appear once; the ten largest clones hold approximately 3%. The sequenced material came from PBMCs. The V and J genes are TRBV6-5 and TRBJ2-5; D ambiguous. This TCR came from a woman aged 25 to 39 in good health and CMV-seronegative. CDR3 residues: CASSLTPSRQETQYF. CDR3 nucleotides: TGTGCCAGCAGTTTAACGCCGAGTAGACAAGAGACCCAGTACTTC.